The 20 T cell receptor beta chains listed next were all sequenced from one sample in a study of neurological immune-mediated disorders. TCRdb re-analysed the 5' RACE reads in MiXCR, keeping a single row per CDR3 protein. The table lists 45,000 to 50,000 distinct CDR3 sequences, roughly 4.4% of them singletons, with under 6.5% in the top ten. The sequencing input was PBMCs. The receptors stem from a woman in her sixties with multiple sclerosis.

This clonotype was counted ten times or more. The rearrangement joins TRBV5-6 to TRBJ1-1; D gene uncertain. Germline V gene data show CDR1 as SGHDT and CDR2 as YYEEEE. The length of the CDR3 is 12 residues. The germline V and J ends were trimmed by 1 base and 5 bases, with 6 bases remaining between them. Here the CDR3 reads CASSLTETEAFF. CDR3 nucleotides: TGTGCCAGCAGCTTGACCGAGACTGAAGCTTTCTTT.

This clonotype was recorded at least ten times. The chain combines TRBV7-2 with TRBJ2-3, with TRBD2 matching 7 bases. Germline loops: CDR1 SGHTA, CDR2 FQGNSA. Unmatched junction bases numbered 11, after V lost 2 bases and J lost 6 bases. The CDR3 is made up of 16 amino acids. The CDR3 loop reads CASSLSLAGVWDTQYF. The CDR3 bases are TGTGCCAGCAGCTTAAGTTTGGCGGGAGTGTGGGATACGCAGTATTTT.

This clonotype was observed at least ten times. This chain links TRBV20-1 with TRBJ2-1; possible D gene TRBD1, 6 bases. Trimming stripped 0 bases from V and 5 bases from J, with 14 bases between. Germline CDR1 and CDR2: DFQATT and SNEGSKA (reference sequence). CDR3 length equals 15 residues. CDR3 amino acids: CSARDTRTANNEQFF. Written as DNA, the CDR3 is TGCAGTGCTAGAGATACTAGGACAGCAAACAATGAGCAGTTCTTC.

A word on this clonotype: Being one base from a much bigger clone, this may be a read error. The chain employs TRBV21-1 and TRBJ1-5. TRBV21-1 is a pseudogene segment. CDR3 length: 11 amino acids. The CDR3 protein is CAAKRVQPQNF. CDR3 nucleotides: TGTGCCGCAAAGAGGGTTCAGCCCCAGAATTTT.

The chain combines TRBV7-6 with TRBJ2-1; 9 bases match TRBD2. V shed 0 bases, J shed 9 bases, and the junction held 9 bases outside the gene matches. The CDR3 covers 16 residues. CDR1 SGHVS and CDR2 FNYEAQ come from the germline V gene. The CDR3 reads CASSLAVAGGPGEQFF. The CDR3 coding sequence is TGTGCCAGCAGCTTAGCAGTCGCGGGGGGGCCCGGTGAGCAGTTCTTC.

Details on this clonotype: A read error is possible here, since a much larger clone lies one base away. The CDR3 end shows no conserved phenylalanine or tryptophan, and so a read error is likely. The chain combines TRBV6-2 or TRBV6-3 with TRBJ2-1; D unresolved. CDR3 length: 13 amino acids. Germline assignment: CDR1 MNHEY and CDR2 SVGEGT. V was clipped by 6 bases and J by 8 bases, with 14 bases between them. CDR3 DNA: TGTGCCAGCAGCGGTTGGCGTCGCGATGAGCAGTTCATC. Its protein is CASSGWRRDEQFI.

This clonotype has at least ten counts. This sequence joins TRBV7-2 and TRBJ2-7; D is perhaps TRBD2 (7 bases). CDR1 SGHTA and CDR2 FQGNSA come from the germline V gene. The CDR3 runs to 16 residues. V was cut by 2 bases and J by 3 bases, with 17 bases left in between. The CDR3 DNA sequence: TGTGCCAGCAGCTTATTCCCGCGGGGGCCTCACTACGAGCAGTACTTC. Its protein product is CASSLFPRGPHYEQYF.

This clonotype was detected only a few times. The gene calls are TRBV20-1 and TRBJ2-1, with TRBD1 matching 9 bases. The CDR3 runs 15 residues. The trim removed 5 bases at V and 3 bases at J, leaving 8 bases unmatched. CDR1 and CDR2 from the germline V gene are DFQATT and SNEGSKA (reference sequence). The CDR3 sequence: CSAHHRTGDYNEQFF. The CDR3 DNA reads as TGCAGTGCTCATCATCGGACAGGGGACTACAATGAGCAGTTCTTC.

This clonotype appeared many times. The V and J genes are TRBV20-1 and TRBJ1-1; TRBD1 aligns across 8 bases. The CDR3 runs to 11 residues. V gave up 4 bases and J gave up 6 bases; unmatched junction bases: 1. Germline loops: CDR1 DFQATT, CDR2 SNEGSKA (reference sequence). The CDR3 coding sequence is TGCAGTGCTATGACAGGGGCTGAAGCTTTCTTT. It translates to CSAMTGAEAFF.

This clonotype was observed many times. The chain has TRBV12-3 or TRBV12-4 and TRBJ1-2; D unresolved. The CDR3 extends over 11 amino acids. Trimming left V 1 base short and J 6 bases short, with 3 bases between. The chain's CDR3 is CASSLGDGYTF. The CDR3 DNA follows: TGTGCCAGCAGTTTAGGGGATGGCTACACCTTC.

V is TRBV11-1 and J is TRBJ2-2, with D perhaps TRBD2 (5 bases). The CDR3 contains 15 residues. The V end lost 5 bases, the J end lost 1 base, and 11 bases lay between the germline ends. CDR1 and CDR2 (germline): SGHAT, FQDESV (reference sequence). The chain's CDR3 is CASSTGSGNTGELFF. CDR3 bases: TGTGCCAGCAGCACGGGGAGCGGGAACACCGGGGAGCTGTTTTTT.

This clonotype was observed many times. The V gene is TRBV7-2, the J gene TRBJ1-1; the D gene is possibly TRBD1 (5 bases). The CDR3 runs to 11 residues. The germline V and J ends were trimmed by 7 bases and 6 bases, with 9 bases remaining between them. Germline-derived CDR1 and CDR2 are SGHTA and FQGNSA. The CDR3 DNA is TGTGCCAGCACAGGGATCGCTGAAGCTTTCTTT. It codes for CASTGIAEAFF.

This clonotype appeared many times. The chain is built from TRBV7-2 and TRBJ2-5; 10 positions match TRBD2. Per the germline V gene, CDR1 is SGHTA and CDR2 is FQGNSA. The CDR3 is 16 amino acids. V gave up 0 bases and J gave up 5 bases; unmatched junction bases: 6. The CDR3 region is CASSLARAGGPETQYF. The DNA of the CDR3 is TGTGCCAGCAGCTTAGCCCGAGCGGGGGGGCCTGAGACCCAGTACTTC.

For this clonotype: This CDR3 is missing its conserved last phenylalanine or tryptophan, likely due to a read error. No DNA is shown, since the ends of the CDR3 on it are uncertain; the CDR3 is the one TCRdb lists. The rearrangement uses TRBV5-4 and TRBJ1-5; the table's D call of TRBD1 was not tested on the DNA. Germline CDR1 SGHNT, CDR2 YYREEE (reference sequence). Ends included, the CDR3 has 14 residues. This chain's CDR3 is CASSAGTGDQPQNI.

The sample holds a few counts of this clonotype. Because the CDR3 is missing its conserved closing phenylalanine or tryptophan, this is likely a read error. The chain links TRBV2 to TRBJ1-2; TRBD1 agrees at 9 bases. This CDR3 comprises 14 residues. Germline V gene sequence: CDR1 SNHLY, CDR2 FYNNEI. J lost 8 bases, V lost 1 base, and 5 bases had no gene match. The CDR3 loop reads CASSEVGDRVGYTI. The CDR3 DNA sequence: TGTGCCAGCAGTGAAGTTGGGGACAGGGTCGGCTACACCATC.

This clonotype was seen at least ten times. The chain employs TRBV7-9 and TRBJ2-3; 8 bases line up with TRBD2. The germline V gene has CDR1 SEHNR and CDR2 FQNEAQ (reference sequence). This CDR3 region has 16 residues. V dropped 2 bases and J dropped 4; count of bases not matched to a gene: 8. The CDR3 nucleotides are TGTGCCAGCAGCTTAATAAGCGGGAGAAGTTCAGATACGCAGTATTTT. Translating it yields CASSLISGRSSDTQYF.

This clonotype was found many times. The genes are TRBV28 and TRBJ1-1; D gene ambiguous. V shed 3 bases and J shed 4 bases, with 18 bases lying between them. The CDR3 is 16 residues long. Germline V gives CDR1 MDHEN, CDR2 SYDVKM. The CDR3 nucleotides read TGTGCCAGCAGTTTTGCGTTTAAGCGGGAGCGCACTGAAGCTTTCTTT. Its translation is CASSFAFKRERTEAFF.

This clonotype was counted a few times. This sequence joins TRBV7-2 and TRBJ2-3; TRBD2 aligns across 7 bases. The germline V gene encodes CDR1 SGHTA and CDR2 FQGNSA. The CDR3 runs to 13 residues. J gave up 4 bases and V 5 bases, and 3 bases lay outside the gene matches. The CDR3 coding sequence is TGTGCCAGCAGCGCAGGACTAGCAGATACGCAGTATTTT. Its translation: CASSAGLADTQYF.

At least ten counts were recorded for this clonotype. V is TRBV9 and J is TRBJ1-1, with a weak D call TRBD1 (5 bases). V was shortened by 2 bases and J by 5 bases, with 13 bases between the two germline ends. This CDR3 spans 14 amino acids. Germline CDR1 and CDR2: SGDLS and YYNGEE. DNA for the CDR3: TGTGCCAGCAGCGTGCTGACAGCGGGAACTGAAGCTTTCTTT. Protein sequence: CASSVLTAGTEAFF.

The table lists this clonotype with many counts. The chain couples TRBV5-6 to TRBJ1-5; D gene ambiguous. The V end was cut by 1 base, the J end by 4 bases, with 3 bases between. This CDR3 region has 12 residues. Germline V gene sequence: CDR1 SGHDT, CDR2 YYEEEE. The chain's CDR3 is CASSLRNQPQHF. CDR3 coding DNA: TGTGCCAGCAGCTTGCGGAATCAGCCCCAGCATTTT.